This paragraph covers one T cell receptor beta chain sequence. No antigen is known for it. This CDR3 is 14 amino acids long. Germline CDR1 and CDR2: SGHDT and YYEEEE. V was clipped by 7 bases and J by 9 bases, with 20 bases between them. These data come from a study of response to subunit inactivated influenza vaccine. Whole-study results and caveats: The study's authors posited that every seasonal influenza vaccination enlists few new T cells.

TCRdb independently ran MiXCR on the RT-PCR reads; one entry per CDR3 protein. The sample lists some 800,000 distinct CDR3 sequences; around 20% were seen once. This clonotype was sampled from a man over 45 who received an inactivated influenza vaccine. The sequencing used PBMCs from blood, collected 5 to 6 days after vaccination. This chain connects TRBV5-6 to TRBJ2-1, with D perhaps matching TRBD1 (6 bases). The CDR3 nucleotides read TGTGCCAGCCGACGCTTGGGGGCCCGCACTGAGCAGTTCTTC. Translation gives CASRRLGARTEQFF.